Listed below are T cell receptor beta chains from one sample, sequenced in a study of read filtering for tumor transcriptome and immune sequencing. Via MiXCR, TCRdb re-called the reads, giving one row per CDR3 protein. The profile covers 39,000 or so distinct CDR3 sequences, with about an eighth appearing a single time and 30% taken by the ten largest. The specimen sequenced was a population of CD138-negative cells sorted from bone marrow. These receptors all come from a donor over 35 with multiple myeloma. Both conserved end residues are part of each CDR3. Fields, in order: CDR3 protein, CDR3 DNA, D gene, J gene, clone size, V gene. A D gene is named only where the DNA matches it firmly. A clone size is listed for some rows: how often the clone was seen (once, few, many), or a class if it is expanded.

CDR3aa: CASSSGLAGVNEQFF
CDR3nt: TGTGCCAGCAGCTCGGGACTAGCGGGAGTCAATGAGCAGTTCTTC
d_gene: TRBD2
j_gene: TRBJ2-1
abundance: many
v_gene: TRBV11-2

CDR3aa: CASSLWAGRQEQYF
CDR3nt: TGTGCCAGCAGCCTCTGGGCAGGGCGGCAGGAGCAGTACTTC
d_gene: -
j_gene: TRBJ2-7
abundance: many
v_gene: TRBV28

CDR3aa: CASSLTREDYNEQFF
CDR3nt: TGTGCCAGCAGCTTAACGCGGGAGGATTACAATGAGCAGTTCTTC
d_gene: TRBD2
j_gene: TRBJ2-1
abundance: many
v_gene: TRBV7-3

CDR3aa: CASSLAGGRTRETQYF
CDR3nt: TGTGCCAGCAGCTTAGCAGGCGGGAGGACGCGGGAGACCCAGTACTTC
d_gene: TRBD2
j_gene: TRBJ2-5
abundance: -
v_gene: TRBV7-9

CDR3aa: CASTSGSYNEQFF
CDR3nt: TGTGCCAGCACTAGCGGCTCCTACAATGAGCAGTTCTTC
d_gene: TRBD2
j_gene: TRBJ2-1
abundance: many
v_gene: TRBV27

CDR3aa: CASSQEGGLAAYEQYF
CDR3nt: TGCGCCAGCAGCCAAGAGGGGGGACTAGCGGCCTACGAGCAGTACTTC
d_gene: TRBD2
j_gene: TRBJ2-7
abundance: -
v_gene: TRBV4-3

CDR3aa: CASSRDIGNEKLFF
CDR3nt: TGCGCCAGCAGCCGGGACATTGGGAATGAAAAACTGTTTTTT
d_gene: -
j_gene: TRBJ1-4
abundance: many
v_gene: TRBV5-1

CDR3aa: CASSFTKMNTEAFF
CDR3nt: TGTGCCAGCAGCTTCACAAAGATGAACACTGAAGCTTTCTTT
d_gene: -
j_gene: TRBJ1-1
abundance: many
v_gene: TRBV11-2

CDR3aa: CASSLATPNEQFF
CDR3nt: TGTGCCAGCAGCTTAGCGACCCCCAATGAGCAGTTCTTC
d_gene: -
j_gene: TRBJ2-1
abundance: -
v_gene: TRBV7-2

CDR3aa: CASSQDNRDRGASVF
CDR3nt: TGTGCCAGCAGCCAAGATAATCGGGACAGGGGCGCATCGGTCTTC
d_gene: TRBD1
j_gene: TRBJ1-2
abundance: many
v_gene: TRBV3-1

CDR3aa: CASRSEETQYF
CDR3nt: TGTGCCAGCAGAAGTGAAGAGACCCAGTACTTC
d_gene: -
j_gene: TRBJ2-5
abundance: many
v_gene: TRBV2

CDR3aa: CASRPTDGRSPLHF
CDR3nt: TGTGCCAGCAGGCCGACGGACGGACGTTCACCCCTCCACTTT
d_gene: -
j_gene: TRBJ1-6
abundance: many
v_gene: TRBV6-2/TRBV6-3

CDR3aa: CASSASRFREKLFF
CDR3nt: TGTGCCAGCAGTGCCTCACGGTTCCGGGAAAAACTGTTTTTT
d_gene: -
j_gene: TRBJ1-4
abundance: -
v_gene: TRBV28

CDR3aa: CASSKRGDTEAFF
CDR3nt: TGTGCCAGCAGCAAGAGGGGGGACACTGAAGCTTTCTTT
d_gene: -
j_gene: TRBJ1-1
abundance: -
v_gene: TRBV7-2

CDR3aa: CSARRTGGGETQYF
CDR3nt: TGCAGTGCTAGACGGACAGGGGGCGGAGAGACCCAGTACTTC
d_gene: TRBD1
j_gene: TRBJ2-5
abundance: many
v_gene: TRBV20-1

CDR3aa: CATSEGLAVAEQFF
CDR3nt: TGTGCCACTTCCGAAGGGCTAGCGGTGGCTGAGCAGTTCTTC
d_gene: TRBD2
j_gene: TRBJ2-1
abundance: many
v_gene: TRBV24-1

CDR3aa: CSARDFSSASETYNEQFF
CDR3nt: TGCAGTGCTAGAGATTTTAGCTCCGCTAGCGAAACCTACAATGAGCAGTTCTTC
d_gene: -
j_gene: TRBJ2-1
abundance: -
v_gene: TRBV20-1

CDR3aa: CASSSGTRHNEQFF
CDR3nt: TGTGCCAGCAGCTCAGGGACTCGGCACAATGAGCAGTTCTTC
d_gene: -
j_gene: TRBJ2-1
abundance: many
v_gene: TRBV7-2

CDR3aa: CASSRGLAGYNEQFF
CDR3nt: TGTGCCAGCAGCCGCGGACTAGCGGGGTACAATGAGCAGTTCTTC
d_gene: TRBD2
j_gene: TRBJ2-1
abundance: many
v_gene: TRBV12-3/TRBV12-4

CDR3aa: CSVVKGFMNTEAFF
CDR3nt: TGCAGCGTTGTGAAGGGGTTCATGAACACTGAAGCTTTCTTT
d_gene: -
j_gene: TRBJ1-1
abundance: many
v_gene: TRBV29-1

CDR3aa: CSVEGQWNTEAFF
CDR3nt: TGCAGCGTCGAAGGACAGTGGAACACTGAAGCTTTCTTT
d_gene: -
j_gene: TRBJ1-1
abundance: many
v_gene: TRBV29-1

CDR3aa: CASSQTGTGGAEQYF
CDR3nt: TGCGCCAGCAGCCAGACGGGGACAGGGGGCGCGGAGCAGTACTTC
d_gene: TRBD1
j_gene: TRBJ2-7
abundance: many
v_gene: TRBV4-3

CDR3aa: CASEWGGAQYF
CDR3nt: TGTGCCAGCGAGTGGGGGGGTGCGCAGTATTTT
d_gene: TRBD2
j_gene: TRBJ2-3
abundance: many
v_gene: TRBV7-2

CDR3aa: CASSRDSFYGYTF
CDR3nt: TGTGCCAGCAGCAGAGACAGTTTCTATGGCTACACCTTC
d_gene: -
j_gene: TRBJ1-2
abundance: many
v_gene: TRBV6-6

CDR3aa: CGTERGWQITEAFF
CDR3nt: TGTGGTACCGAGCGGGGCTGGCAGATCACTGAAGCTTTCTTT
d_gene: -
j_gene: TRBJ1-1
abundance: many
v_gene: TRBV28

CDR3aa: CASSKRRDRAWNQPQHF
CDR3nt: TGTGCCAGCAGCAAAAGAAGGGACAGGGCTTGGAATCAGCCCCAGCATTTT
d_gene: -
j_gene: TRBJ1-5
abundance: many
v_gene: TRBV21-1

CDR3aa: CASSPGRNQPQHF
CDR3nt: TGCGCCAGCAGCCCCGGACGCAATCAGCCCCAGCATTTT
d_gene: -
j_gene: TRBJ1-5
abundance: many
v_gene: TRBV4-3

CDR3aa: CSVEGEGPPPNVLTF
CDR3nt: TGCAGCGTTGAAGGGGAGGGACCCCCACCCAACGTCCTGACTTTC
d_gene: TRBD2
j_gene: TRBJ2-6
abundance: many
v_gene: TRBV29-1

CDR3aa: CAGFAWTGFENTEAFF
CDR3nt: TGTGCCGGATTTGCGTGGACAGGGTTTGAGAACACTGAAGCTTTCTTT
d_gene: TRBD1
j_gene: TRBJ1-1
abundance: many
v_gene: TRBV7-9

CDR3aa: CASSLRAPGELFF
CDR3nt: TGTGCCAGCAGCTTAAGAGCACCCGGGGAGCTGTTTTTT
d_gene: -
j_gene: TRBJ2-2
abundance: many
v_gene: TRBV7-9

CDR3aa: CASSPRGAGANYGYTF
CDR3nt: TGTGCCAGCAGTCCTAGGGGGGCAGGAGCTAACTATGGCTACACCTTC
d_gene: -
j_gene: TRBJ1-2
abundance: -
v_gene: TRBV6-5

CDR3aa: CSAPARDLNTEAFF
CDR3nt: TGCAGTGCTCCAGCCCGAGACCTGAACACTGAAGCTTTCTTT
d_gene: -
j_gene: TRBJ1-1
abundance: -
v_gene: TRBV20-1

CDR3aa: CAWSAAKQVNTEAFF
CDR3nt: TGTGCCTGGAGTGCGGCTAAACAGGTGAACACTGAAGCTTTCTTT
d_gene: -
j_gene: TRBJ1-1
abundance: -
v_gene: TRBV30

CDR3aa: CASSFQEQETQYF
CDR3nt: TGTGCCAGCAGCTTTCAGGAGCAAGAGACCCAGTACTTC
d_gene: -
j_gene: TRBJ2-5
abundance: many
v_gene: TRBV11-2

CDR3aa: CASSVVLAGAPRIYF
CDR3nt: TGTGCCAGCAGTGTTGTTCTAGCGGGAGCTCCTCGCATATACTTC
d_gene: TRBD2
j_gene: TRBJ2-7
abundance: many
v_gene: TRBV2

CDR3aa: CSARDFIGDYEQYF
CDR3nt: TGCAGTGCTAGAGATTTCATAGGGGACTACGAGCAGTACTTC
d_gene: -
j_gene: TRBJ2-7
abundance: many
v_gene: TRBV20-1

CDR3aa: CASSASPDRGDTQYF
CDR3nt: TGTGCCAGCAGTGCAAGCCCCGACAGGGGAGATACGCAGTATTTT
d_gene: TRBD1
j_gene: TRBJ2-3
abundance: many
v_gene: TRBV2

CDR3aa: CASSLAPPETQYF
CDR3nt: TGTGCCAGCAGCTTAGCCCCCCCCGAGACCCAGTACTTC
d_gene: -
j_gene: TRBJ2-5
abundance: many
v_gene: TRBV7-2